A single sample gave rise to the 8 T cell receptor beta chains below, sequenced in a study of identical twins. In TCRdb, the 5' RACE reads were re-called with MiXCR into one record per CDR3 protein. The table records around 470,000 distinct CDR3 sequences, 14% of them present only once. These data also formed part of another study, on yellow fever vaccine responses in identical twins.

Input material: CD4+ T cells sorted from blood. These receptors all come from a woman aged 18-29 years in good health.

V usage is TRBV19 and J usage is TRBJ2-1; unclear D gene. The CDR3 sequence is 12 residues long. The ends were cut back, 5 bases at V and 8 bases at J, with 10 bases in the middle. The germline V gene has CDR1 LNHDA and CDR2 SQIVND (reference sequence). CDR3 protein: CASSPRSDEQFF. Here the CDR3 DNA reads TGTGCCAGTAGTCCCCGCTCGGATGAGCAGTTCTTC.

The gene calls are TRBV3-1 and TRBJ1-5; the D gene is possibly TRBD1 (5 bases). With 4 bases removed from V and 7 bases from J, the gap between germline ends came to 11 bases. Germline V gene lookup returns CDR1 LGHDT and CDR2 YNNKEL (reference sequence). CDR3 length: 13 amino acids. CDR3 region: CASSRGAGQPQHF. CDR3 sequence (DNA): TGTGCCAGCAGCCGAGGGGCAGGCCAGCCCCAGCATTTT. Supplemented by reference TRBV3-1 and TRBJ1-5, the full variable domain reads DTAVSQTPKYLVTQMGNDKSIKCEQNLGHDTMYWYKQDSKKFLKIMFSYNNKELIINETVPNRFSPKSPDKAHLNLHINSLELGDSAVYFCASSRGAGQPQHFGDGTRLSIL.

This clonotype was picked up many times. This chain joins TRBV7-9 and TRBJ2-1; 15 bases line up with TRBD2. CDR1 and CDR2 from the germline V gene are SEHNR and FQNEAQ (reference sequence). The CDR3 spans 16 residues. Trimming removed 5 bases from V and 8 bases from J; junction bases left unmatched: 7. CDR3 in amino acids: CASSPRTSGRADEQFF. CDR3 DNA sequence: TGTGCCAGCAGCCCCCGGACTAGCGGGAGGGCCGATGAGCAGTTCTTC.

This clonotype appeared a few times. The gene calls are TRBV6-2 or TRBV6-3 and TRBJ2-7, with D hard to call. The CDR3 runs 13 residues. The V and J ends lost 7 bases and 4 bases respectively, with 14 bases between them. In germline, CDR1 is MNHEY, CDR2 SVGEGT. CDR3 DNA: TGTGCCAGCAAGCCGGACCAGCATTACGAGCAGTACTTC. It specifies CASKPDQHYEQYF.

There are a few counts of this clonotype. J is TRBJ2-3 and V is TRBV28; TRBD2 might be the D (6 bases). The V end was cut by 8 bases, the J end by 6 bases, with 18 bases between. This CDR3 contains 14 residues. Germline CDR1 is MDHEN and CDR2 is SYDVKM. CDR3 DNA sequence: TGTGCCAGCTCGGGCGGGGTCAGGATGGATACGCAGTATTTT. Translating gives CASSGGVRMDTQYF. Full variable domain (rest looked up from reference TRBV28 and TRBJ2-3): DVKVTQSSRYLVKRTGEKVFLECVQDMDHENMFWYRQDPGLGLRLIYFSYDVKMKEKGDIPEGYSVSREKKERFSLILESASTNQTSMYLCASSGGVRMDTQYFGPGTRLTVL.

The chain uses TRBV4-1 and TRBJ2-3; 8 bases are a match to TRBD2. The CDR3 contains 16 residues. Germline loops: CDR1 MGHRA, CDR2 YSYEKL. V trimming: 4 bases; J trimming: 1 base; junction bases outside the gene matches: 7. CDR3 sequence: CASSLRAGAGTDTQYF. CDR3 DNA: TGCGCCAGCAGCCTTAGAGCGGGAGCGGGCACAGATACGCAGTATTTT.

The sample holds many counts of this clonotype. The chain combines TRBV20-1 with TRBJ2-3; D gene unclear. In germline, CDR1 is DFQATT, CDR2 SNEGSKA (reference sequence). Trimming stripped 4 bases from V and 0 bases from J, with 8 bases between. CDR3 length: 13 residues. The CDR3 is CSATGTSTDTQYF. Written as DNA, the CDR3 is TGCAGTGCTACTGGAACTAGCACAGATACGCAGTATTTT.

The V gene is TRBV20-1, the J gene TRBJ2-5; 9 bases are a match to TRBD2. Germline V gene sequence: CDR1 DFQATT, CDR2 SNEGSKA (reference sequence). The CDR3 extends over 21 amino acids. V lost 0 bases and J lost 5; bases outside the gene matches: 25. The CDR3 loop is CSARDQGRGTSRPGIGETQYF. CDR3 nucleotides: TGCAGTGCTAGAGACCAAGGGCGAGGGACTAGCCGACCGGGGATTGGGGAGACCCAGTACTTC.